The 3 T cell receptor beta chains given below trace back to one sample, sequenced in a study of a mutant IDH1 vaccine in newly diagnosed glioma. The protocol was immunoSEQ multiplex PCR, while the TCRdb copy is restricted to in-frame clones and leaves out a portion. The table shows 20,000 to 25,000 clones, with approximately 85% occurring only once. As to time point: baseline, week 1 (first vaccination visit). Treatment noted: pre-vaccination baseline after standard-of-care therapy. Here the sequenced sample was PBMCs, taken from a glioma patient treated with radiotherapy, temozolomide or both. These receptors originate from a middle-aged man with glioma.

The chain combines TRBV5-1 with TRBJ1-1; TRBD1 aligns across 9 bases. Trimming cost V 4 bases and J 3 bases; bases outside gene matches: 7. This CDR3 has 15 residues. The V gene's germline CDR1 is SGHRS and CDR2 YFSETQ. DNA of the CDR3: TGCGCCAGCAGCCTGACAGGGGGGATGCACACTGAAGCTTTCTTT. Amino acid sequence: CASSLTGGMHTEAFF.

CDR3 nucleotides: TGTGCCAGCAAGGGGGACACTGAAGCTTTCTTT. Encoded protein: CASKGDTEAFF. The chain joins TRBV28 to TRBJ1-1; a weak D match, TRBD1 (6 bases). The V and J ends lost 7 bases and 3 bases respectively, with 6 bases between them. Germline V gene sequence: CDR1 MDHEN, CDR2 SYDVKM. The CDR3 contains 11 residues.

This chain links TRBV6-6 with TRBJ1-2; 7 nucleotides match TRBD1. The CDR3 contains 14 residues. V lost 10 bases and J lost 2; bases outside the gene matches: 10. CDR1 is MNHNY and CDR2 is SVGAGI in the germline V gene (reference sequence). The CDR3 loop reads CATNSPGQNYGYTF. The CDR3 nucleotides are TGTGCCACGAATTCCCCGGGACAGAACTATGGCTACACCTTC.